These T cell receptor beta chains were read from a single sample in a study of molecular identifiers for immune sequencing clone quantification. One entry per CDR3 protein results from TCRdb running MiXCR on the PCR reads. The profile covers about 640,000 distinct CDR3 sequences, with just under 20% appearing a single time and 0.85% taken by the ten largest. The specimen was naive CD8+ T cells from blood, with Jurkat cell RNA spiked in. These receptors originate from a human donor in good health. Some libraries in this study had Jurkat cell RNA spiked in. CDR3s include the opening cysteine and the closing phenylalanine or tryptophan. D genes are given only for firm matches. Only some rows state a clone size, as once, few, many or a class for expanded clones.

TRBV7-3	TRBD2	NA	TRBJ2-3	TGTGCCAGCAGTTGGACTAGCGGGGGTGCAGATACGCAGTATTTT	CASSWTSGGADTQYF
TRBV4-2	NA	many	TRBJ2-7	TGTGCCACTAAAGGCCCCTACGAGCAGTACTTC	CATKGPYEQYF
TRBV6-2/TRBV6-3	NA	few	TRBJ1-1	TGTGCCAGCGTCCCGACTTCGGACACTGAAGCTTTCTTT	CASVPTSDTEAFF
TRBV19	NA	many	TRBJ2-3	TGTGCCAGCAGCAAATCAACAGATACGCAGTATTTT	CASSKSTDTQYF
TRBV5-6	TRBD2	NA	TRBJ2-1	TGTGCCAGCAGCTTGTGGGCTAGCGGGCCCCCGGGGAATGAGCAGCTCTTC	CASSLWASGPPGNEQLF
TRBV27	NA	NA	TRBJ1-5	TGTGCCAGCAGTTTACTAGGTGCGACCGCGAAAAGCAATCAGCCCCAGCATTTT	CASSLLGATAKSNQPQHF
TRBV28	TRBD1	many	TRBJ1-5	TGTGCCAGCAGTTTACCCCGGACAGGGGGCATTCAGCCCCAGCATTTT	CASSLPRTGGIQPQHF
TRBV11-2	NA	NA	TRBJ2-5	TGTGCCAGCAGCTTATCCCACAGGGATCAAGAGACCCAGTACTTC	CASSLSHRDQETQYF
TRBV20-1	NA	many	TRBJ1-6	TGCAGTGCTAGACCCCCGAACTCACCCCTCCACTTT	CSARPPNSPLHF
TRBV29-1	NA	many	TRBJ2-2	TGCAGCGTTGGAGGGAACACCGGGGAGCTGTTTTTT	CSVGGNTGELFF
TRBV28	NA	many	TRBJ1-1	TGTGCCAGCAGTTTTATGGGGGCCACTGAAGCTTTCTTT	CASSFMGATEAFF
TRBV28	TRBD1	few	TRBJ1-4	TGTGCCAGCAGTTTTCGCACAGGGGGTATTAATGAAAAACTGTTTTTT	CASSFRTGGINEKLFF
TRBV5-1	NA	many	TRBJ1-2	TGCGCCAGCAGCTTCTTACCGCAGGAGGGGGAAGGAGGCTACACCTTC	CASSFLPQEGEGGYTF
TRBV13	NA	NA	TRBJ2-3	TGTGCCAGCGGCTTATGTCTGGATCCCAGCACAGATACGCAGTATTTT	CASGLCLDPSTDTQYF
TRBV7-6	NA	many	TRBJ2-3	TGTGCCAGCAGCCCCCCCCGGGGCAGGAAATCCTGGGATACGCAGTATTTT	CASSPPRGRKSWDTQYF
TRBV4-3	NA	many	TRBJ2-7	TGCGCCAGCAGCCAAGGAGGAGTTGGGGTCTACGAGCAGTACTTC	CASSQGGVGVYEQYF
TRBV7-2	NA	few	TRBJ2-1	TGTGCCAGCAGCTTAGTTGCGGGGTACAGTGAGCAGTTCTTC	CASSLVAGYSEQFF
TRBV7-2	NA	many	TRBJ2-6	TGTGCCAGCAGCTTAGTTATCGGGTCTCCTGGGGCCAACGTCCTGACTTTC	CASSLVIGSPGANVLTF
TRBV20-1	TRBD2	NA	TRBJ2-7	TGCAGTGCTGCCTCCCTGACTAGCTTCGACGAGCAGTACTTC	CSAASLTSFDEQYF
TRBV12-3/TRBV12-4	TRBD1	many	TRBJ1-2	TGTGCCAGCAGTACTGGGACAGGGGGCAATGGCTACACCTTC	CASSTGTGGNGYTF
TRBV4-1	NA	many	TRBJ2-7	TGCGCCAGCAGCCAAGGGCAGGGTCCTGGTGAGCAGTACTTC	CASSQGQGPGEQYF
TRBV3-1	NA	NA	TRBJ2-1	TGTGCCAGCACTAGCCGCTCCTACAATGAGCAGTTCTTC	CASTSRSYNEQFF
TRBV2	NA	few	TRBJ2-2	TGTGCCAGCAGGGAAGGACAGCTCACCGGGGAGCTGTTTTTT	CASREGQLTGELFF
TRBV12-3/TRBV12-4	NA	many	TRBJ2-7	TGTGCCAGCAGTTCAAGGATAGCCTCCTACGAGCAGTACTTC	CASSSRIASYEQYF
TRBV29-1	NA	NA	TRBJ1-2	TGCAGCGTCACCGGGACTGAGGCTAACTATGGCTACACCTTC	CSVTGTEANYGYTF
TRBV7-2	TRBD1	many	TRBJ2-7	TGTGCCAGCAGCTTGCTTGGGACAGGGGATTACGAGCAGTACTTC	CASSLLGTGDYEQYF
TRBV12-3/TRBV12-4	TRBD2	many	TRBJ2-3	TGTGCCAGCAGCCCTCCAGCGGGGGGCCTACCCCCCCACACAGATACGCAGTATTTT	CASSPPAGGLPPHTDTQYF
TRBV7-9	NA	many	TRBJ2-1	TGTGCCAGCAGCCCACCCGGCAATGAGCAGTTCTTC	CASSPPGNEQFF
TRBV6-5	TRBD1	many	TRBJ1-1	TGTGCCAGCAGGACGGGACAGGGATATAGGGTGAACACTGAAGCTTTCTTT	CASRTGQGYRVNTEAFF
TRBV7-3	TRBD1	NA	TRBJ2-7	TGTGCCAGCAGCTTAAAGACAGGGGCGGCCTACGAGCAGTACTTC	CASSLKTGAAYEQYF
TRBV20-1	TRBD2	many	TRBJ2-7	TGCAGTGCTAAGCTAGCGGGCGTCTACGAGCAGTACTTC	CSAKLAGVYEQYF
TRBV12-3/TRBV12-4	NA	few	TRBJ2-2	TGTGCCAGCAGTTTCGGTCCGGGAAACACCGGGAAGCTGTTTTTT	CASSFGPGNTGKLFF
TRBV29-1	NA	few	TRBJ2-1	TGCAGCTCACAATCGACAGCCCCCCGAAGCGGGCAGTTCTTC	CSSQSTAPRSGQFF
TRBV12-3/TRBV12-4	TRBD1	few	TRBJ2-1	TGTGCCAGCAACAAACAGGGGACAGGGAACAACAATGAGCAGTTCTTC	CASNKQGTGNNNEQFF
TRBV6-2/TRBV6-3	NA	NA	TRBJ2-2	TGTGCCAGCACTAAACAGATCTTGGCGGGCACCGGGGAGCTGTTTTTT	CASTKQILAGTGELFF
TRBV28	NA	many	TRBJ1-4	TGTGCCAGCACCGAGGAGGGGGGTGAAAAACTGTTTTTT	CASTEEGGEKLFF
TRBV30	NA	few	TRBJ2-5	TGTGCCTGGAGGGGGGTGGGAGAAGAGACCCAGTACTTC	CAWRGVGEETQYF
TRBV7-9	NA	NA	TRBJ1-2	TGTGCCAGCGTCGGATGGGTTATGGGCTACACCTTC	CASVGWVMGYTF
TRBV4-3	NA	many	TRBJ2-7	TGCGCCAGCAGCCAAGTGGTAGGGTTAGCCGAGCAGTACTTC	CASSQVVGLAEQYF
TRBV6-1	NA	many	TRBJ2-7	TGTGCCAGCAGTGAAGTCGGCCTTTACTACGAGCAGTACTTC	CASSEVGLYYEQYF
TRBV4-3	NA	many	TRBJ2-3	TGCGCCAGCAGCCAAGGCGCTCGAAGAAGCACAGATACGCAGTATTTT	CASSQGARRSTDTQYF
TRBV23-1	TRBD2	few	TRBJ2-7	TGCGCCAGCAGTCAATCGATGAGCGGGAGACGGGACGAGCAGTACTTC	CASSQSMSGRRDEQYF
TRBV18	NA	few	TRBJ2-5	TGTGCCAGCTCACCACCGGGGCAGTCTTGGTACCAAGAGACCCAGTACTTC	CASSPPGQSWYQETQYF
TRBV7-9	NA	few	TRBJ2-1	TGTGCCAGCAGCTATTTGACAGGGGAGGGGGCTACAGGGGAGCAGTTCTTC	CASSYLTGEGATGEQFF
TRBV14	NA	many	TRBJ2-1	TGTGCCAGCAGCCAGCTCCGGGATTCTGAGCAGTTCTTC	CASSQLRDSEQFF
TRBV7-9	NA	many	TRBJ1-4	TGTGCCAGCACTCCGGGGGAAACAACTAATGAAAAACTGTTTTTT	CASTPGETTNEKLFF
TRBV20-1	TRBD1	many	TRBJ2-7	TGCAGTGCTATCCGGGACAGGGGATCCTACGAGCAGTACTTC	CSAIRDRGSYEQYF
TRBV5-4	TRBD2	few	TRBJ2-7	TGTGCCAGCAGCTTGCGCGGGGGGCCGGGCGAGAAGTACTTC	CASSLRGGPGEKYF
TRBV19	TRBD2	few	TRBJ2-1	TGTGCCAGTAGTATAAGTACTAGCGGGGAAAACAATGAGCAGTTCTTC	CASSISTSGENNEQFF
TRBV24-1	NA	many	TRBJ2-7	TGTGCCACCAGTGACGGGTACGAGCAGTACTTC	CATSDGYEQYF
TRBV28	NA	many	TRBJ1-5	TGTGCCAGCAGAGGTTATGAACCGGATCAGCCCCAGCATTTT	CASRGYEPDQPQHF
TRBV7-9	TRBD1	many	TRBJ2-7	TGTGCCAGCAGCTTGTCGACCGGACAGGACATCGAGCAGTACTTC	CASSLSTGQDIEQYF
TRBV5-6	TRBD1	many	TRBJ1-5	TGTGCCAGCAGCTTCCAGGGGGGTAGCAATCAGCCCCAGCATTTT	CASSFQGGSNQPQHF
TRBV27	NA	many	TRBJ2-3	TGTGCCAGCAGCTTAAGACAGGCCACAGATACGCAGTATTTT	CASSLRQATDTQYF
TRBV29-1	NA	many	TRBJ2-3	TGCAGCGTTAGCGGATACACAGATACGCAGTATTTT	CSVSGYTDTQYF
TRBV5-6	NA	NA	TRBJ1-1	TGTGCCAGCAGCTTTATGCCGAAGACTGAAGCTTTCTTT	CASSFMPKTEAFF
TRBV29-1	TRBD2	NA	TRBJ2-1	TGCAGCGTTCTGGGACTAGCGGACCGCTCCCACAATGAGCAGTTCTTC	CSVLGLADRSHNEQFF